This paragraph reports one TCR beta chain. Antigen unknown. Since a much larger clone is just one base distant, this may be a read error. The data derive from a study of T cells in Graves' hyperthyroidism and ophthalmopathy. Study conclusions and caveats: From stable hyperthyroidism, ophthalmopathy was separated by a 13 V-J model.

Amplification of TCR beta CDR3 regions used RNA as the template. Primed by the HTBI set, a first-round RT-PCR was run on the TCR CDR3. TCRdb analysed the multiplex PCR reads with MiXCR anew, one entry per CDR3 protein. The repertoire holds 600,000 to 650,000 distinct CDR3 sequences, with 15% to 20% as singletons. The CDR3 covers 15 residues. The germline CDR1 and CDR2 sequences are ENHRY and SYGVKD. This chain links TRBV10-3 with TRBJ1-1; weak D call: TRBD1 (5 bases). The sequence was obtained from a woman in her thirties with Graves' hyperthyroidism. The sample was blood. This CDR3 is CAIRLAGTGNTEALF. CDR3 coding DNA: TGTGCCATCAGGCTCGCCGGGACGGGGAACACTGAAGCTCTCTTT.